This is a list of T cell receptor beta chains from one sample in a study of T cell responses to AZD1222 COVID-19 vaccine. Assay used: immunoSEQ multiplex PCR; TCRdb lists only in-frame clones, some missing. The sample carries about 150,000 clones, around nine tenths recorded once. Sequences were derived from peripheral blood, sampled on day 0 of AZD1222 vaccination. The source is an adult in good health. Both conserved end residues are part of each CDR3. A D gene is named only where the DNA matches it firmly. A row's size may be missing; if present it is once, few, many or a size class.

d_call	clone_size	j_call	v_call	cdr3_nt	cdr3_aa
-	-	TRBJ1-4	TRBV11-2	TGTGCCAGCAGCAGACCCATAGTGGAGACTAATGAAAAACTGTTTTTT	CASSRPIVETNEKLFF
-	-	TRBJ2-2	TRBV18	TGTGCCAGCTCACCACTACAGGGCAGATTAAACACCGGGGAGCTGTTTTTT	CASSPLQGRLNTGELFF
-	-	TRBJ1-2	TRBV11-2	TGTGCCAGCAGCTTCCCCGGGGCCCAAGACGGCTACACCTTC	CASSFPGAQDGYTF
-	-	TRBJ1-2	TRBV12-3/TRBV12-4	TGTGCCAGCAGCTCGACCCTGGAGGTGGGCTACACCTTC	CASSSTLEVGYTF
-	-	TRBJ1-3	TRBV14	TGTGCCAGCAGCCAAGTAACGGTCTCTGGAAACACCATATATTTT	CASSQVTVSGNTIYF
TRBD1	-	TRBJ1-4	TRBV19	TGTGCCAGCCGGGACAGGGGTTCTGAAAAACTGTTTTTT	CASRDRGSEKLFF
-	once	TRBJ1-1	TRBV19	TGTGCCAGTAAGTCCACCCGCCCGATGAACACTGAAGCTTTCTTT	CASKSTRPMNTEAFF
-	-	TRBJ1-6	TRBV11-3	TGTGCCAGCAGCTTCGGTTGGACTCGCGCCCTCCACTTT	CASSFGWTRALHF
-	-	TRBJ1-4	TRBV19	TGTGCCAGTAGATCGGGACAAACTAATGAAAAACTGTTTTTT	CASRSGQTNEKLFF
-	-	TRBJ2-1	TRBV6-2/TRBV6-3	TGTGCCAGCAGCCCTAACCCCCCCAGACGCTACAATGAGCAGTTCTTC	CASSPNPPRRYNEQFF
TRBD2	-	TRBJ2-4	TRBV7-9	TGTGCCAGCAGCTTAGTTCGGGGGGTAGGGATTGAAAACATTCAGTACTTC	CASSLVRGVGIENIQYF
-	-	TRBJ2-3	TRBV30	TGTGCCTGGAGCCCGGGGCTAATCACAGATACGCAGTATTTT	CAWSPGLITDTQYF
-	-	TRBJ1-6	TRBV5-1	TGCGCCAGCAGCTTGGCCGGGACGGGAGGGTTGGCGCCCAATAATTCACCCCTCCACTTT	CASSLAGTGGLAPNNSPLHF
-	-	TRBJ1-3	TRBV11-2	TGTGCCAGCGGCCATAACTCTGGAAACACCATATATTTT	CASGHNSGNTIYF
TRBD1	-	TRBJ2-5	TRBV9	TGTGCCAGCAGCGTGGACAGGGGGCAGGGGGAGACCCAGTACTTC	CASSVDRGQGETQYF
-	-	TRBJ2-1	TRBV11-3	TGTGCCAGCAGCTTAGCAACCGGGCGAGGGAAGTTCTTC	CASSLATGRGKFF
TRBD1	-	TRBJ2-1	TRBV7-3	TGTGCCAGCAGCCGAGGGACAGCCAACAATGAGCAGTTCTTC	CASSRGTANNEQFF
-	-	TRBJ2-2	TRBV7-9	TGTGCCAGCAGCAAACGGGGGGACAGCTACACCGGGGAGCTGTTTTTT	CASSKRGDSYTGELFF
TRBD2	-	TRBJ2-3	TRBV4-1	TGCGCCAGCAGCCAAGATTGGACTAGCGGGAGCGCGACAGATACGCAGTATTTT	CASSQDWTSGSATDTQYF
TRBD1	-	TRBJ1-2	TRBV11-3	TGTGCCAGCAGCGAGGGACAGACCGACTATGGCTACACCTTC	CASSEGQTDYGYTF
TRBD1	few	TRBJ1-1	TRBV28	TGTGCCAGCAGTTTACATGGCGGAGACAGGGGAAGTAGGGCTTTCTTT	CASSLHGGDRGSRAFF
TRBD2	-	TRBJ2-7	TRBV19	TGTGCCAGTAGTATTGCGGGGGGGCCCTACGAGCAGTACTTC	CASSIAGGPYEQYF
-	once	TRBJ1-6	TRBV28	TGTGCCAGCAGGATAGGACACAATAATTCACCCCTCCACTTT	CASRIGHNNSPLHF
TRBD1	-	TRBJ1-6	TRBV6-5	TGTGCCAGCAGTTACTCCACGACAGGGAGAGATTCACCCCTCCACTTT	CASSYSTTGRDSPLHF
-	-	TRBJ1-4	TRBV12-1	TGTGCCAGCAGCCAACAGCTACCTGGACAGGGGGCTTCAGAAAAACTGTTTTTT	CASSQQLPGQGASEKLFF
-	-	TRBJ2-1	TRBV3-1/TRBV3-2	TGTGCCAGCAGCCAAGATAGGGGCAATGAGCAGTTCTTC	CASSQDRGNEQFF
TRBD2	once	TRBJ2-5	TRBV24-1	TGTGCCACCAGTGATCCCGGGACTAGCGATGGGACCCAGTACTTC	CATSDPGTSDGTQYF
-	-	TRBJ1-2	TRBV7-2	TGTGCCAGCAGCCCAACTAACTATGGCTACACCTTC	CASSPTNYGYTF
-	-	TRBJ1-5	TRBV9	TGTGCCAGCAGCGTGATGGGAGGGGGGCAGCCCCAGCATTTT	CASSVMGGGQPQHF
TRBD1	-	TRBJ1-1	TRBV6-4	TGTGCCACCTCACAGGGGGCGAACACTGAAGCTTTCTTT	CATSQGANTEAFF
-	-	TRBJ1-1	TRBV4-1	TGCGCCAGCAGCCAAGTAATCCAGGGTCTAGCCCCTGAAGCTTTCTTT	CASSQVIQGLAPEAFF
-	-	TRBJ1-1	TRBV5-1	TGCGCCAGCTTAGAGGGACTGAACACTGAAGCTTTCTTT	CASLEGLNTEAFF
TRBD1	-	TRBJ1-2	TRBV5-1	TGCGCCAGCAGCACCGGACAGGGCTATGGCTACACCTTC	CASSTGQGYGYTF
TRBD2	-	TRBJ2-1	TRBV7-3	TGTGCCAGCAGCTTACGGCGGGAGGCAGGGGAGCAGTTCTTC	CASSLRREAGEQFF
-	-	TRBJ1-1	TRBV27	TGTGCCAGCAGTTTTCGTCGGAACACTGAAGCTTTCTTT	CASSFRRNTEAFF
TRBD2	-	TRBJ2-7	TRBV9	TGTGCCAGCAGCGTAGCCCCCCGGGCTAGCGGGAGCGTGAACGAGCAGTACTTC	CASSVAPRASGSVNEQYF
-	-	TRBJ2-1	TRBV6-2/TRBV6-3	TGTGCCAGCAGTGACAGCGATTACAATGAGCAGTTCTTC	CASSDSDYNEQFF
TRBD2	-	TRBJ2-5	TRBV7-2	TGTGCCAGCAGAAGGGCGGGGGGACCTCAAGAGACCCAGTACTTC	CASRRAGGPQETQYF
-	-	TRBJ2-1	TRBV5-1	TGCGCCAGCAGCACTGGGACCCGGAATGAGCAGTTCTTC	CASSTGTRNEQFF
-	-	TRBJ1-3	TRBV9	TGTGCCAGCAGCCACCCCTCAGGGACCGGAAACACCATATATTTT	CASSHPSGTGNTIYF